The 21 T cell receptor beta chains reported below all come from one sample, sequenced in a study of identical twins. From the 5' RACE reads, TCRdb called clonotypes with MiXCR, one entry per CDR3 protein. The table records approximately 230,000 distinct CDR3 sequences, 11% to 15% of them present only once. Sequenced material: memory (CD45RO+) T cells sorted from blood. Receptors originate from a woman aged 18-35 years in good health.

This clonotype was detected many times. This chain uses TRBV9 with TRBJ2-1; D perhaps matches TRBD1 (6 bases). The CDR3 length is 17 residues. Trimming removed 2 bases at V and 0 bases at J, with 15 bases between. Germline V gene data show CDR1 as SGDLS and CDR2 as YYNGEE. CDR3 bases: TGTGCCAGCAGCGTGGGGGCCTGGGGAAGCTCCTACAATGAGCAGTTCTTC. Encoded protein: CASSVGAWGSSYNEQFF. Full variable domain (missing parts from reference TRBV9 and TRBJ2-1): DSGVTQTPKHLITATGQRVTLRCSPRSGDLSVYWYQQSLDQGLQFLIQYYNGEERAKGNILERFSAQQFPDLHSELNLSSLELGDSALYFCASSVGAWGSSYNEQFFGPGTRLTVL.

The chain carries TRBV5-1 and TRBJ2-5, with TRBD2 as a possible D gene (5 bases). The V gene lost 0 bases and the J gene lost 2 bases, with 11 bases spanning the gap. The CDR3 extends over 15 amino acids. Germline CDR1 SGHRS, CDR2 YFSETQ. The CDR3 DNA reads TGCGCCAGCAGCTTGGCCCTCGGACTTCAAGAGACCCAGTACTTC. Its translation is CASSLALGLQETQYF.

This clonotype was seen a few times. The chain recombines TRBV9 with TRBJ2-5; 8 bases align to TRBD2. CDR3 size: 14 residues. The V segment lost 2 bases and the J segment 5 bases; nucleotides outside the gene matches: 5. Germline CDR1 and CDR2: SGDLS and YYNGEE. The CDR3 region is CASSVGSGSETQYF. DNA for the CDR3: TGTGCCAGCAGCGTCGGGAGCGGGAGTGAGACCCAGTACTTC.

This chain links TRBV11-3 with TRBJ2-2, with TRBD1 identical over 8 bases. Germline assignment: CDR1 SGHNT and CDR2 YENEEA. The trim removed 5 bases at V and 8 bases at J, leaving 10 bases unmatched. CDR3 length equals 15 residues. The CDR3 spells CASSDMATGAGELFF. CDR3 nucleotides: TGTGCCAGCAGCGATATGGCGACAGGGGCAGGGGAGCTGTTTTTT. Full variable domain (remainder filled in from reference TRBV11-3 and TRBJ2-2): EAGVVQSPRYKIIEKKQPVAFWCNPISGHNTLYWYLQNLGQGPELLIRYENEEAVDDSQLPKDRFSAERLKGVDSTLKIQPAELGDSAVYLCASSDMATGAGELFFGEGSRLTVL.

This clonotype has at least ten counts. The CDR3 is CASSLRSTGGSGNTIYF. The CDR3, as DNA: TGTGCCAGCAGCTTGCGGTCTACGGGGGGCTCTGGAAACACCATATATTTT. The V call is TRBV5-6, the J call TRBJ1-3; TRBD1 might be the D (5 bases). The CDR3 length is 17 residues. Trimming pared 1 base from V and 0 bases from J, leaving 14 bases between. The germline gives CDR1 SGHDT, CDR2 YYEEEE.

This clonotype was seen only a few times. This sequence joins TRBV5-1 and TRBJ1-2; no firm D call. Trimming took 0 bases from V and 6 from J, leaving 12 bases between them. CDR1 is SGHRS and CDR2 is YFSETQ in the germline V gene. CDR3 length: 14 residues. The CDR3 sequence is CASSLAPGLDGYTF. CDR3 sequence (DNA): TGCGCCAGCAGCTTGGCCCCGGGGTTGGATGGCTACACCTTC.

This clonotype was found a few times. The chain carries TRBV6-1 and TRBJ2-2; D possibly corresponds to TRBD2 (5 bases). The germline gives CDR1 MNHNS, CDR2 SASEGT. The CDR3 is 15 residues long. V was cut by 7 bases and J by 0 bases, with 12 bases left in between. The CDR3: CASKGGLANTGELFF. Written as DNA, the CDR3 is TGTGCCAGCAAAGGTGGACTCGCGAACACCGGGGAGCTGTTTTTT.

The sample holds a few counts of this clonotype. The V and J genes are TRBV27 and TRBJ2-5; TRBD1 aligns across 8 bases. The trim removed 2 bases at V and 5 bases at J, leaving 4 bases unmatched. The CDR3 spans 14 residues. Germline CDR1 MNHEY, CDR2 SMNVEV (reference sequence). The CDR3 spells CASSLDRGLETQYF. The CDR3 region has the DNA TGTGCCAGCAGTTTAGACAGGGGCCTGGAGACCCAGTACTTC.

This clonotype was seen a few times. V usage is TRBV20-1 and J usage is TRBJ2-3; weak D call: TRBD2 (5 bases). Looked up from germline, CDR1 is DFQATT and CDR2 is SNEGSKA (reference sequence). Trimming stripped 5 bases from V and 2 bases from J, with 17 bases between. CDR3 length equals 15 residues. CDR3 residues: CSAPPDGGYTDTQYF. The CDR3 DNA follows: TGCAGTGCTCCGCCCGATGGCGGGTACACAGATACGCAGTATTTT.

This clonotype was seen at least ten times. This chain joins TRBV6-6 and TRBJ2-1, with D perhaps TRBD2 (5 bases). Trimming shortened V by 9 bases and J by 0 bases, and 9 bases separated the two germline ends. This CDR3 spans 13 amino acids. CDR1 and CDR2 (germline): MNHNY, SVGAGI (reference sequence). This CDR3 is CASSLASYNEQFF. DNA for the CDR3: TGTGCCAGTAGCCTAGCCTCCTACAATGAGCAGTTCTTC.

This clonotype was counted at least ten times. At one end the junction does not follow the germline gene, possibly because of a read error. The DNA for the CDR3 is TGTGCCAGCAGTAACTCCGCAACTACTAACTATGGCTACACCTTC. It codes for CASSNSATTNYGYTF. The chain joins TRBV6-5 to TRBJ1-2; D uncertain. Germline lookup yields CDR1 MNHEY and CDR2 SVGAGI. CDR3 length equals 15 residues.

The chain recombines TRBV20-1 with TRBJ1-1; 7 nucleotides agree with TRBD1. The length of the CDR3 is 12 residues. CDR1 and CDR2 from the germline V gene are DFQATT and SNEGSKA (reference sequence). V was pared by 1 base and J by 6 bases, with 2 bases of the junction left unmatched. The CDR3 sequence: CSARGQGAEAFF. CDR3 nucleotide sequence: TGCAGTGCTAGAGGGCAGGGGGCTGAAGCTTTCTTT.

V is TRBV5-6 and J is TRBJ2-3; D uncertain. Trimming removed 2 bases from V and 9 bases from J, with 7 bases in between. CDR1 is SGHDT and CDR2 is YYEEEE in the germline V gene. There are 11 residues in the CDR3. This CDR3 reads CASSLKGTQYF. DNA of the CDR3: TGTGCCAGCAGCTTAAAGGGAACGCAGTATTTT.

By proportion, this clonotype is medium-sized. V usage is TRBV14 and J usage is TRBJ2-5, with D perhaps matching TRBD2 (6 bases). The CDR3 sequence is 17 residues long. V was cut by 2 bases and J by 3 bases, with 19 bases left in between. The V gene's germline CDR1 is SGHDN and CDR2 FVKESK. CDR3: CASSQSYPAGIKETQYF. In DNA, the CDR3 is TGTGCCAGCAGCCAAAGCTACCCCGCGGGGATCAAAGAGACCCAGTACTTC.

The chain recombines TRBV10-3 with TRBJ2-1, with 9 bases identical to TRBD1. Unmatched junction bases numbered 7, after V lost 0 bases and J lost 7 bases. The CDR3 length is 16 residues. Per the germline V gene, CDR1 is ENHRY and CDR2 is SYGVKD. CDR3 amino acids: CAISESGQGVGNEQFF. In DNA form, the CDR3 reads TGTGCCATCAGTGAGTCGGGACAGGGTGTAGGAAATGAGCAGTTCTTC.

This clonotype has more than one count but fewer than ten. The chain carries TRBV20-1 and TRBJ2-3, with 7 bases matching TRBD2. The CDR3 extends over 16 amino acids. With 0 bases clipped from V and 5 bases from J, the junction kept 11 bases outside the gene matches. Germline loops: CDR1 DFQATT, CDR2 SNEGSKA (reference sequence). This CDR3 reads CSARDWGGGPVDTQYF. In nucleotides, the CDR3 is TGCAGTGCTAGAGATTGGGGGGGAGGGCCCGTAGATACGCAGTATTTT.

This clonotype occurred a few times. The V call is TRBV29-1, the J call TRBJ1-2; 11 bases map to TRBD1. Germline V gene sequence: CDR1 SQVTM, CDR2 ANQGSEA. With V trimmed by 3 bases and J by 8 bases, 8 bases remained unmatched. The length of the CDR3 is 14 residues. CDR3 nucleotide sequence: TGCAGCGTTGAGTCCGGACAGGGGGCAGGAGGCTACACCTTC. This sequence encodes CSVESGQGAGGYTF.

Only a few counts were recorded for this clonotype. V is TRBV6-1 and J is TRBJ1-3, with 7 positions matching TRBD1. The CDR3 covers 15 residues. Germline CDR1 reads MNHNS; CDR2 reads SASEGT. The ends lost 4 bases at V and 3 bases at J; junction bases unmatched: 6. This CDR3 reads CASSVEGAGGNTIYF. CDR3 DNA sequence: TGTGCCAGCAGTGTGGAGGGGGCGGGTGGAAACACCATATATTTT.

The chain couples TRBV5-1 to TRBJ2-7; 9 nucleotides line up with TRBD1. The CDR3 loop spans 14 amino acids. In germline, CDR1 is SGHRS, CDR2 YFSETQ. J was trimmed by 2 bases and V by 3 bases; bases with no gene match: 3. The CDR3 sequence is CASSWDRVPYEQYF. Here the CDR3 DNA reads TGCGCCAGCAGCTGGGACAGGGTCCCCTACGAGCAGTACTTC.

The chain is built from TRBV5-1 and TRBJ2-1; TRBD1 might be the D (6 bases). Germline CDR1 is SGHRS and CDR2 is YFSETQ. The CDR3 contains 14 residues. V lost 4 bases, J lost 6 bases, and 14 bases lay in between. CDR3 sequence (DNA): TGCGCCAGCAGCCAACAGGGTCCGGGCAATGAGCAGTTCTTC. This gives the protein CASSQQGPGNEQFF.

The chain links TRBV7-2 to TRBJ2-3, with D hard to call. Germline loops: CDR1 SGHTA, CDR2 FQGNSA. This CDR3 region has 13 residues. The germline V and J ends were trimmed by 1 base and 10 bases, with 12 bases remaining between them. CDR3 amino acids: CASSLGWALAQYF. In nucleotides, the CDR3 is TGTGCCAGCAGCTTAGGGTGGGCCCTAGCGCAGTATTTT.